The 30 T cell receptor beta chains below were found in one sample sequenced in a study of T cell repertoires in cytomegalovirus infection. For these receptors, no antigen is known. TCRdb re-called the reads through MiXCR, storing one row per CDR3 protein. The data contain some 940,000 distinct CDR3 sequences, approximately 33% of them singletons. The sequenced sample was cultured CD8+ T cells from PBMCs, obtained from culture after CMV antigen stimulation. Receptors originate from a human donor in good health (CMV status not recorded). Some clones in this sample may be carry-over from other donors' samples.

The sample holds many counts of this clonotype. The gene calls are TRBV27 and TRBJ2-3, with D unresolved. V dropped 2 bases and J dropped 1 base, with 7 bases sitting between them. The CDR3 is 14 residues long. The germline V gene has CDR1 MNHEY and CDR2 SMNVEV (reference sequence). The CDR3 bases are TGTGCCAGCAGTTTAATTGGAGGCACAGATACGCAGTATTTT. Translation: CASSLIGGTDTQYF.

As to this clonotype: Germline and junction disagree at one end, which may indicate a read error. The chain has TRBV10-1 and TRBJ1-1, with D unclear. The germline gives CDR1 WNHNN, CDR2 SYGVQD (reference sequence). This CDR3 is 15 amino acids long. CDR3 region: CANSEGIGSNTEAFF. DNA for the CDR3: TGCGCCAACAGTGAAGGAATAGGGTCGAACACTGAAGCTTTCTTT.

V is TRBV7-9 and J is TRBJ1-1; the D gene is possibly TRBD1 (6 bases). CDR3 length equals 13 residues. Trimming removed 7 bases from V and 4 bases from J, with 13 bases in between. Germline CDR1 and CDR2: SEHNR and FQNEAQ (reference sequence). CDR3 protein: CASKGGAITEAFF. The CDR3 region has the DNA TGTGCCAGCAAGGGGGGGGCGATCACTGAAGCTTTCTTT.

V is TRBV7-9 and J is TRBJ1-1, with D perhaps matching TRBD1 (6 bases). V was shortened by 2 bases and J by 6 bases, with 10 bases between the two germline ends. The CDR3 totals 13 residues. Germline CDR1 and CDR2: SEHNR and FQNEAQ (reference sequence). The CDR3 region is CASSLRGSPEAFF. The CDR3 DNA reads as TGTGCCAGCAGCTTAAGGGGGAGCCCTGAAGCTTTCTTT.

This chain connects TRBV27 to TRBJ2-1; D remains ambiguous. Germline-derived CDR1 and CDR2 are MNHEY and SMNVEV (reference sequence). The length of the CDR3 is 15 residues. V was cut by 2 bases and J by 1 base, with 9 bases left in between. The CDR3 coding sequence is TGTGCCAGCAGTTTAACGTGGTTTTCCTACAATGAGCAGTTCTTC. This encodes CASSLTWFSYNEQFF.

The V call is TRBV19, the J call TRBJ1-2; D is unclear. V was shortened by 5 bases and J by 2 bases, with 15 bases between the two germline ends. In germline, CDR1 is LNHDA, CDR2 SQIVND (reference sequence). The CDR3 is 15 residues long. The CDR3 coding sequence is TGTGCCAGTAGTCGTATAATCCCGGTCAACTATGGCTACACCTTC. This sequence encodes CASSRIIPVNYGYTF. The variable domain in full, with the rest retrieved from reference TRBV19 and TRBJ1-2, is DGGITQSPKYLFRKEGQNVTLSCEQNLNHDAMYWYRQDPGQGLRLIYYSQIVNDFQKGDIAEGYSVSREKKESFPLTVTSAQKNPTAFYLCASSRIIPVNYGYTFGSGTRLTVV.

This clonotype was counted between two and nine times. This rearrangement joins TRBV12-3 or TRBV12-4 to TRBJ1-2; the match to TRBD1 covers 8 bases. J lost 7 bases, V lost 5 bases, and 9 bases had no gene match. The CDR3 contains 14 residues. CDR3 sequence (DNA): TGTGCCAGCAGTCCCCGGGACAGGCGGGGTGGCTACACCTTC. It codes for CASSPRDRRGGYTF.

The rearrangement joins TRBV14 to TRBJ1-3; D unclear. V lost 2 bases and J 0 bases, leaving 8 bases between the germline ends. The CDR3 sequence is 15 residues long. Germline V gene data show CDR1 as SGHDN and CDR2 as FVKESK. CDR3: CASSQPGSSGNTIYF. CDR3 nucleotide sequence: TGTGCCAGCAGCCAACCGGGTAGCTCTGGAAACACCATATATTTT.

The chain uses TRBV2 and TRBJ1-1; D uncertain. Germline V gene lookup returns CDR1 SNHLY and CDR2 FYNNEI. The CDR3 covers 14 residues. V was trimmed by 7 bases and J by 5 bases, leaving 17 bases between them. The CDR3 here is CASTFREARTEAFF. CDR3 coding DNA: TGTGCCAGCACGTTCCGGGAGGCGAGAACTGAAGCTTTCTTT.

There are a few counts of this clonotype. The chain joins TRBV7-6 to TRBJ1-1; unclear D gene. Germline V gene sequence: CDR1 SGHVS, CDR2 FNYEAQ. The V end was cut by 5 bases, the J end by 2 bases, with 21 bases between. The CDR3 extends over 17 amino acids. The CDR3 DNA is TGTGCCAGCAGCGAAGACATCCAAATTCCCATAAACACTGAAGCTTTCTTT. Amino acids: CASSEDIQIPINTEAFF.

The chain is built from TRBV27 and TRBJ2-1; D may correspond to TRBD1 or TRBD2 (7 bases each). V lost 8 bases and J 7 bases, leaving 18 bases between the germline ends. The CDR3 spans 14 residues. Germline lookup yields CDR1 MNHEY and CDR2 SMNVEV (reference sequence). The CDR3 protein is CASVQGGGGNEQFF. CDR3 DNA sequence: TGTGCCAGCGTTCAGGGGGGGGGTGGGAATGAGCAGTTCTTC.

This chain uses TRBV29-1 with TRBJ1-1; D not resolved. Trimming took 0 bases from V and 2 from J, leaving 16 bases between them. The germline V gene has CDR1 SQVTM and CDR2 ANQGSEA. The CDR3 contains 16 residues. The CDR3 sequence: CSVEDLGAGGNTEAFF. The DNA of the CDR3 is TGCAGCGTTGAAGATCTTGGTGCAGGTGGAAACACTGAAGCTTTCTTT.

The V and J genes are TRBV12-3 or TRBV12-4 and TRBJ2-7; D possibly uses TRBD1 or TRBD2 (5 bases each). The V end lost 8 bases, the J end lost 6 bases, and 14 bases lay between the germline ends. The CDR3 runs 12 residues. DNA for the CDR3: TGTGCCAGCCGGTCGGGACCCGGCGAGCAGTACTTC. Translation gives CASRSGPGEQYF.

Notes on this clonotype: The junction departs from germline at one end; a sequencing error may be responsible. The chain uses TRBV7-8 and TRBJ2-1; D is unresolved. The CDR3 contains 13 residues. Germline V gives CDR1 SGHVS, CDR2 FQNEAQ. As DNA, the CDR3 is TGTACCAGCAGCCCTCGGGCATACAATGAGCAGTTCTTC. This translates into CTSSPRAYNEQFF.

This clonotype was seen more than once but under ten times. This chain connects TRBV28 to TRBJ2-5; 7 bases are shared with TRBD2. The CDR3 contains 13 residues. Germline V gene lookup returns CDR1 MDHEN and CDR2 SYDVKM. The J segment lost 5 bases and the V segment lost 7 bases, leaving 7 bases of the junction unmatched. CDR3 loop: CASNDGRLETQYF. The CDR3 DNA reads as TGTGCCAGCAATGACGGGAGGTTGGAGACCCAGTACTTC.

This clonotype was detected a few times. V gene TRBV7-9 combines with J gene TRBJ1-2; D gene ambiguous. The V gene lost 4 bases and the J gene lost 8 bases, with 8 bases spanning the gap. The CDR3 contains 11 residues. CDR1 is SEHNR, CDR2 FQNEAQ, per germline (reference sequence). The CDR3 loop is CASSYREGYTF. CDR3 DNA sequence: TGTGCCAGCAGCTATAGGGAGGGCTACACCTTC.

There are a few counts of this clonotype. The V gene is TRBV20-1, the J gene TRBJ1-2; D perhaps matches TRBD1 (5 bases). CDR3 length: 15 residues. The V end was cut by 0 bases, the J end by 7 bases, with 18 bases between. The germline CDR1 and CDR2 sequences are DFQATT and SNEGSKA (reference sequence). CDR3 residues: CSARDVGQGFFGYTF. Written as DNA, the CDR3 is TGCAGTGCTAGAGATGTGGGGCAGGGCTTTTTTGGCTACACCTTC.

This clonotype was observed a few times. The V and J genes are TRBV7-6 and TRBJ2-3; a weak D match, TRBD1 (6 bases). Germline V lookup: CDR1 SGHVS, CDR2 FNYEAQ. The V end was cut by 1 base, the J end by 4 bases, with 12 bases between. There are 15 residues in the CDR3. CDR3 in amino acids: CASSLGWAGADTQYF. The CDR3 DNA sequence: TGTGCCAGCAGCTTAGGATGGGCAGGGGCAGATACGCAGTATTTT. The full variable domain, with the rest looked up from reference TRBV7-6 and TRBJ2-3, is GAGVSQSPRYKVTKRGQDVALRCDPISGHVSLYWYRQALGQGPEFLTYFNYEAQQDKSGLPNDRFSAERPEGSISTLTIQRTEQRDSAMYRCASSLGWAGADTQYFGPGTRLTVL.

The chain employs TRBV6-5 and TRBJ2-6; TRBD2 aligns across 7 bases. V lost 6 bases to trimming and J lost 2 bases; unmatched junction nucleotides: 19. CDR1 is MNHEY and CDR2 is SVGAGI in the germline V gene. CDR3 length: 20 residues. As DNA, the CDR3 is TGTGCCAGCAGCCTCGGGGGAGGGTTATACCTTAAGACTGGGGCCAACGTCCTGACTTTC. Translation: CASSLGGGLYLKTGANVLTF.

The rearrangement joins TRBV19 to TRBJ2-7, with 7 bases that match TRBD2. V lost 2 bases to trimming and J lost 6 bases; unmatched junction nucleotides: 10. CDR1 LNHDA and CDR2 SQIVND come from the germline V gene (reference sequence). The length of the CDR3 is 15 residues. CDR3 protein: CASSINSGTKREQYF. The CDR3 nucleotides are TGTGCCAGTAGTATAAACTCCGGGACTAAGCGCGAGCAGTACTTC.

This clonotype was counted a few times. CDR3 coding DNA: TGTGCCAGCAGTTACTCGGTCACCAAGGAATTAAATTCACCCCTCCACTTT. Translated: CASSYSVTKELNSPLHF. The chain has TRBV6-6 and TRBJ1-6; D unresolved. From germline, CDR1 is MNHNY and CDR2 SVGAGI (reference sequence). V was clipped by 0 bases and J by 7 bases, with 16 bases between them. The CDR3 covers 17 residues.

In this sample, this clonotype turned up many times. The chain couples TRBV7-2 to TRBJ2-5, with 7 bases matching TRBD2. The ends lost 5 bases at V and 11 bases at J; junction bases unmatched: 11. Germline values: CDR1 SGHTA, CDR2 FQGNSA. This CDR3 has 13 residues. The CDR3 protein is CASSPGGMVKQYF. For the CDR3, the DNA is TGTGCCAGCAGCCCGGGGGGTATGGTTAAGCAGTACTTC.

The chain couples TRBV6-2 or TRBV6-3 to TRBJ2-5; possibly TRBD1 for D (6 bases). The germline CDR1 and CDR2 sequences are MNHEY and SVGEGT. The CDR3 is 14 residues long. Trimming took off 4 bases at V and 5 bases at J, with 14 bases between the two ends. CDR3 in amino acids: CASSLDSLGETQYF. CDR3 DNA sequence: TGTGCCAGCAGTTTGGACAGCCTGGGGGAGACCCAGTACTTC.

CDR3 amino acids: CAISESGSPNYGYTF. The CDR3 nucleotides read TGTGCCATCAGTGAGTCGGGCAGCCCTAACTATGGCTACACCTTC. The V and J genes are TRBV10-3 and TRBJ1-2; no definite D call. V lost 0 bases to trimming and J lost 0 bases, with 8 bases between them. CDR3 length: 15 residues. The germline V gene encodes CDR1 ENHRY and CDR2 SYGVKD.

This clonotype was counted ten times or more. The chain combines TRBV7-9 with TRBJ1-2; D uncertain. Germline CDR1 reads SEHNR; CDR2 reads FQNEAQ (reference sequence). The CDR3 length is 15 residues. V was clipped by 5 bases and J by 4 bases, with 17 bases between them. The CDR3 reads CASSEATDSGYGYTF. CDR3 in DNA: TGTGCCAGCAGCGAGGCGACGGATTCCGGCTATGGCTACACCTTC. Variable domain in full (rest from reference TRBV7-9 and TRBJ1-2): DTGVSQNPRHKITKRGQNVTFRCDPISEHNRLYWYRQTLGQGPEFLTYFQNEAQLEKSRLLSDRFSAERPKGSFSTLEIQRTEQGDSAMYLCASSEATDSGYGYTFGSGTRLTVV.

The genes are TRBV5-1 and TRBJ1-2; 8 bases fit TRBD1. Germline CDR1 is SGHRS and CDR2 is YFSETQ. The CDR3 totals 16 residues. Trimming removed 3 bases from V and 0 bases from J; junction bases left unmatched: 7. The chain's CDR3 is CASSSRSDRANYGYTF. The CDR3 DNA follows: TGCGCCAGCAGCTCCCGGTCGGACAGGGCTAACTATGGCTACACCTTC.

This clonotype has ten or more counts. The chain uses TRBV4-1 and TRBJ2-5; possible D gene TRBD2, 5 bases. The germline V gene has CDR1 MGHRA and CDR2 YSYEKL. The CDR3 sequence is 16 residues long. V lost 1 base to trimming and J lost 5 bases, with 17 bases between them. CDR3 coding DNA: TGCGCCAGCAGCCAAGGGAGTCCTCGGGGTCGGGAGACCCAGTACTTC. Protein product: CASSQGSPRGRETQYF.

A few counts support this clonotype. V gene TRBV29-1 combines with J gene TRBJ2-1; possibly TRBD2 for D (5 bases). V lost 8 bases to trimming and J lost 9 bases, with 20 bases between them. Germline V CDR1 and CDR2: SQVTM, ANQGSEA. The CDR3 totals 13 residues. The CDR3 loop reads CSSIPASEGEQFF. DNA of the CDR3: TGCAGCTCAATCCCCGCGTCCGAGGGTGAGCAGTTCTTC.

The CDR3 bases are TGTGCCAGCAGCCCCCCGGGCAGGGGACATGGCTACACCTTC. This gives the protein CASSPPGRGHGYTF. The J gene is TRBJ1-2, the V gene TRBV6-5; maybe TRBD1 (6 bases). The CDR3 contains 14 residues. Germline V gene sequence: CDR1 MNHEY, CDR2 SVGAGI. V gave up 6 bases and J gave up 6 bases, with 17 bases separating them.

The CDR3 nucleotides read TGCAGTGCTAGAGATGTGGGGGCTGAGCAGTTCTTC. Amino acids: CSARDVGAEQFF. V is TRBV20-1 and J is TRBJ2-1, with D perhaps matching TRBD1 (6 bases). The germline V gene has CDR1 DFQATT and CDR2 SNEGSKA (reference sequence). CDR3 length: 12 amino acids. The V end lost 0 bases, the J end lost 9 bases, and 9 bases lay between the germline ends.